The 17 T cell receptor beta chains below were found in one sample sequenced in a study of T cells in Graves' hyperthyroidism and ophthalmopathy. Template material for amplifying TCR beta CDR3 regions consisted of RNA transcripts. The TCR CDR3 first-round RT-PCR relied on the HTBI primer set. MiXCR, run by TCRdb on the multiplex PCR reads, gives a single entry per CDR3 protein. The data show 450,000 to 650,000 distinct CDR3 sequences, 17% seen once. What was sequenced was blood. The receptors were sampled from a woman aged 18 to 35 with Graves' ophthalmopathy.

This chain uses TRBV27 with TRBJ2-3; 7 bases fit TRBD2. The CDR3 has 12 amino acids. Per the germline V gene, CDR1 is MNHEY and CDR2 is SMNVEV (reference sequence). Trimming removed 8 bases from V and 6 bases from J; junction bases left unmatched: 5. This CDR3 is CASGRAVDTQYF. CDR3 in DNA: TGTGCCAGCGGGAGGGCCGTGGATACGCAGTATTTT.

V and J are TRBV9 and TRBJ2-3; 9 bases line up with TRBD2. V dropped 5 bases and J dropped 2; count of bases not matched to a gene: 12. The CDR3 is made up of 17 amino acids. The V gene's germline CDR1 is SGDLS and CDR2 YYNGEE. CDR3 loop: CASRPAGGPSPTDTQYF. The CDR3 DNA is TGTGCCAGCAGACCAGCGGGAGGCCCCTCTCCCACAGATACGCAGTATTTT.

On this clonotype: The junction does not match germline at one end; this may be a read error. This chain connects TRBV19 to TRBJ1-1; D remains ambiguous. Germline CDR1 reads LNHDA; CDR2 reads SQIVND (reference sequence). The CDR3 spans 13 residues. CDR3 coding DNA: TGTGCCAGTAGTATGTCCCGCTACACTGAAGCTTACTTT. Translating gives CASSMSRYTEAYF.

In this sample, this clonotype turned up many times. V usage is TRBV6-1 and J usage is TRBJ1-1; 9 bases are shared with TRBD1. V lost 5 bases and J lost 7; bases outside the gene matches: 11. In germline, CDR1 is MNHNS, CDR2 SASEGT. The CDR3 is 15 amino acids. This chain's CDR3 is CASSFWGQGRIEAFF. The CDR3 DNA reads TGTGCCAGCAGTTTCTGGGGACAGGGACGGATTGAAGCTTTCTTT.

This chain joins TRBV28 and TRBJ2-5; D is possibly TRBD2 (6 bases). Germline loops: CDR1 MDHEN, CDR2 SYDVKM. This CDR3 is built from 13 residues. The V end was cut by 10 bases, the J end by 4 bases, with 16 bases between. The DNA of the CDR3 is TGTGCCACCCGGTACGGGACTTTAGAGACCCAGTACTTC. Translating gives CATRYGTLETQYF.

This clonotype was observed at least ten times. This sequence joins TRBV3-1 and TRBJ2-7; D is unresolved. CDR1 is LGHDT, CDR2 YNNKEL, per germline (reference sequence). Trimming cost V 0 bases and J 4 bases, with 4 bases left between them. This CDR3 is built from 12 residues. This chain's CDR3 is CASSQDAYEQYF. The CDR3 DNA reads as TGTGCCAGCAGCCAAGACGCTTACGAGCAGTACTTC.

This clonotype was recorded at least ten times. The chain couples TRBV6-1 to TRBJ2-3; tentatively, D is TRBD2 (5 bases). Trimming took off 7 bases at V and 2 bases at J, with 10 bases between the two ends. The CDR3 contains 13 residues. Germline-derived CDR1 and CDR2 are MNHNS and SASEGT. Written as DNA, the CDR3 is TGTGCCAGCAAGGGCGGGCTCACAGATACGCAGTATTTT. Amino acids: CASKGGLTDTQYF.

V is TRBV4-1 and J is TRBJ1-2, with no clear D. The germline V gene has CDR1 MGHRA and CDR2 YSYEKL. The V end lost 4 bases, the J end lost 0 bases, and 12 bases lay between the germline ends. This CDR3 region has 15 residues. CDR3 loop: CASSPHSKSNYGYTF. CDR3 bases: TGCGCCAGCAGCCCCCATTCGAAGTCTAACTATGGCTACACCTTC.

This clonotype has at least ten counts. V and J are TRBV30 and TRBJ1-5; weak D call: TRBD1 (6 bases). V lost 3 bases to trimming and J lost 3 bases, with 15 bases between them. The CDR3 has 15 residues. Germline V CDR1 and CDR2: GTSNPN, SVGIG (reference sequence). The DNA of the CDR3 is TGTGCCTGGAGACCATACCGGGACAACAATCAGCCCCAGCATTTT. Protein: CAWRPYRDNNQPQHF.

Ten or more counts support this clonotype. V and J are TRBV3-1 and TRBJ1-2; D is perhaps TRBD1 (6 bases). CDR1 is LGHDT, CDR2 YNNKEL, per germline (reference sequence). The V end was cut by 2 bases, the J end by 8 bases, with 21 bases between. The CDR3 spans 16 residues. CDR3 DNA sequence: TGTGCCAGCAGCCAACACACGTCCCGGACAGTTGGCGGCTACACCTTC. Its translation: CASSQHTSRTVGGYTF.

V and J are TRBV6-1 and TRBJ1-1; 7 bases fit TRBD1. CDR3 length: 12 residues. Germline CDR1 MNHNS, CDR2 SASEGT. V lost 5 bases to trimming and J lost 10 bases; unmatched junction nucleotides: 7. The DNA for the CDR3 is TGTGCCAGCAGTAATACAGGGGCCGCAGCTTTCTTT. Translation gives CASSNTGAAAFF.

The sample holds many counts of this clonotype. The gene calls are TRBV10-3 and TRBJ2-1, with D unclear. The CDR3 contains 19 residues. The V end was cut by 0 bases, the J end by 0 bases, with 18 bases between. Per germline, CDR1 ENHRY and CDR2 SYGVKD. CDR3 nucleotide sequence: TGTGCCATCAGTGAGTCAGAAGAGACTTCCCCTCTCTCCTACAATGAGCAGTTCTTC. Translated, it gives CAISESEETSPLSYNEQFF.

This clonotype has ten or more counts. Written as DNA, the CDR3 is TGTGCCAGCAGTGAAGTAACTAGCGGGATAGACCAGTTCTTC. The encoded protein is CASSEVTSGIDQFF. The chain combines TRBV2 with TRBJ2-1; TRBD2 aligns across 10 bases. CDR3 length: 14 residues. CDR1 is SNHLY and CDR2 is FYNNEI in the germline V gene. V trimming: 1 base; J trimming: 13 bases; junction bases outside the gene matches: 7.

This clonotype was seen many times. The rearrangement uses TRBV28 and TRBJ2-7, with a tentative D call TRBD1 (7 bases). Trimming pared 6 bases from V and 7 bases from J, leaving 19 bases between. Germline V lookup: CDR1 MDHEN, CDR2 SYDVKM. CDR3 size: 14 residues. CDR3 DNA sequence: TGTGCCAGCAGCTGGGGTTCAGGGGGAGGAGAGCAGTACTTC. Its translation is CASSWGSGGGEQYF.

Details on this clonotype: The junction and the germline gene differ at one end; a read error may be behind it. The V call is TRBV4-1, the J call TRBJ2-1; no firm D call. Germline values: CDR1 MGHRA, CDR2 YSYEKL. The CDR3 is 16 amino acids. The CDR3 nucleotides are TGCGCCAGCAGCCACCCGGAAGAAAGCTCCAACAATGAGCAGTTCTTC. Protein sequence: CASSHPEESSNNEQFF.

In this sample, this clonotype turned up many times. This chain joins TRBV2 and TRBJ2-4, with a possible D match to TRBD1 (7 bases). The germline V gene encodes CDR1 SNHLY and CDR2 FYNNEI. CDR3 length equals 15 residues. V shed 0 bases and J shed 4 bases, with 10 bases lying between them. The CDR3 spells CASSEAPGGKNIQYF. CDR3 coding DNA: TGTGCCAGCAGTGAAGCACCAGGGGGGAAAAACATTCAGTACTTC.

This clonotype was detected many times. The genes are TRBV29-1 and TRBJ2-7; 11 nucleotides align to TRBD1. The CDR3 extends over 14 amino acids. V was pared by 3 bases and J by 4 bases, with 5 bases of the junction left unmatched. Germline V lookup: CDR1 SQVTM, CDR2 ANQGSEA. The CDR3 spells CSVDDGTGGYEQYF. As DNA, the CDR3 is TGCAGCGTTGATGATGGGACAGGGGGTTACGAGCAGTACTTC.